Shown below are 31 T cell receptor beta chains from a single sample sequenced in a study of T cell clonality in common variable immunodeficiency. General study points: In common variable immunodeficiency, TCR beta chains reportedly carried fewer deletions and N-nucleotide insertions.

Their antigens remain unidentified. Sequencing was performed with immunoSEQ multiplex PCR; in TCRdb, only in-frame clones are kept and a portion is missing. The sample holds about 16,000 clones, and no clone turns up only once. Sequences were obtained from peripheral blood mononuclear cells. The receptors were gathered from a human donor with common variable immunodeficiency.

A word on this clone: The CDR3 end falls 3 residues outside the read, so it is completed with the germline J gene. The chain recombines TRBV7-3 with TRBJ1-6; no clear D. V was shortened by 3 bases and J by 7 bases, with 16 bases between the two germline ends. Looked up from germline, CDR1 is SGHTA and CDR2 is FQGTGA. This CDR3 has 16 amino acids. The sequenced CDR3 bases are TGTGCCAGCAGCTTGCGGGGAGTTAATGGGAATTCACCC. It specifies CASSLRGVNGNSP. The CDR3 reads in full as CASSLRGVNGNSPLHF.

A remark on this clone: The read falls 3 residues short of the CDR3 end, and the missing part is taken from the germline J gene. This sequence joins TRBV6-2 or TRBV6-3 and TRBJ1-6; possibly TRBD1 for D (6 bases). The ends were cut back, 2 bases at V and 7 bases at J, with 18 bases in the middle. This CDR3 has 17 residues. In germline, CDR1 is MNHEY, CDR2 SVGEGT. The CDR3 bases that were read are TGTGCCAGCAGTTACCATTCCACAGGGTCGATGAATTCACCC. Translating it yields CASSYHSTGSMNSP. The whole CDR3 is CASSYHSTGSMNSPLHF.

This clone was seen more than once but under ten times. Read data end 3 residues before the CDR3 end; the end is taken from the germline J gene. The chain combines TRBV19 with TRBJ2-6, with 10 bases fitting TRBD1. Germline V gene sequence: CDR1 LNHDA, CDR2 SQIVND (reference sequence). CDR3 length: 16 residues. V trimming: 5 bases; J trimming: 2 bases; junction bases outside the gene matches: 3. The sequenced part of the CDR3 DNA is TGTGCCAGTAGTCCCGGGACAGGGGCTGGGGCCAACGTC. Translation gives CASSPGTGAGANV. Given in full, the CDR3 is CASSPGTGAGANVLTF.

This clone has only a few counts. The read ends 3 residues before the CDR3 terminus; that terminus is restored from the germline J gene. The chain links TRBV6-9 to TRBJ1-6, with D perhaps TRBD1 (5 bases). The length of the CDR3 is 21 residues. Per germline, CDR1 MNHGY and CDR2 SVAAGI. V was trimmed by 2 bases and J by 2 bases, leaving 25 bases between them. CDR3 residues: CASSYRVWVAGEGAYNSPLHF. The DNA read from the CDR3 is TGTGCCAGCAGTTATCGTGTTTGGGTGGCGGGGGAAGGGGCCTATAATTCACCC.

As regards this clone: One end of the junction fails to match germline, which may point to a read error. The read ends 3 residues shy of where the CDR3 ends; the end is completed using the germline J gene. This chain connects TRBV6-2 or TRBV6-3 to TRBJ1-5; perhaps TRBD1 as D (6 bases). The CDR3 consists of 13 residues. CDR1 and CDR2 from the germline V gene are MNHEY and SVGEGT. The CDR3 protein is CANSYSTGQPQHF. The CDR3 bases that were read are TGTGCCAACAGTTACTCGACAGGTCAGCCC.

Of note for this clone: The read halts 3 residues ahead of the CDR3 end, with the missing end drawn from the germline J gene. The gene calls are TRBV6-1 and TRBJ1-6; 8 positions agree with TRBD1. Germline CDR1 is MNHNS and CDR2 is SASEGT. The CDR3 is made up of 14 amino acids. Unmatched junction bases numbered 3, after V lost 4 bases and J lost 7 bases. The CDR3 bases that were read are TGTGCCAGCAGTGTGGACAGGGTAAATTCACCC. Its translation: CASSVDRVNSP. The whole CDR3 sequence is CASSVDRVNSPLHF.

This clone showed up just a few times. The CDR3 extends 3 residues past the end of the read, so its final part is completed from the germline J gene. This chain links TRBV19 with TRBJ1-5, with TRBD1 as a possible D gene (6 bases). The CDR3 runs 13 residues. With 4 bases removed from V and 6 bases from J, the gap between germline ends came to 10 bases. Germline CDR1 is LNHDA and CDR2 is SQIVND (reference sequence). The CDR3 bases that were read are TGTGCCAGTAGTAATACAGGGCTTCAGCCC. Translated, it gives CASSNTGLQP. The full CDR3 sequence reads CASSNTGLQPQHF.

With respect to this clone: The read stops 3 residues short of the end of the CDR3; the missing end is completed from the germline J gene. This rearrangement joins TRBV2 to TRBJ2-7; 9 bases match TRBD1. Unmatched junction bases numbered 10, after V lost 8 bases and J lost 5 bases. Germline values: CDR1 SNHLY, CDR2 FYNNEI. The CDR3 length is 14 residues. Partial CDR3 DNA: TGTGCCAGCGCAACCTACAGGGGGCAGAACGAG. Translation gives CASATYRGQNE. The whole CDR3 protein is CASATYRGQNEQYF.

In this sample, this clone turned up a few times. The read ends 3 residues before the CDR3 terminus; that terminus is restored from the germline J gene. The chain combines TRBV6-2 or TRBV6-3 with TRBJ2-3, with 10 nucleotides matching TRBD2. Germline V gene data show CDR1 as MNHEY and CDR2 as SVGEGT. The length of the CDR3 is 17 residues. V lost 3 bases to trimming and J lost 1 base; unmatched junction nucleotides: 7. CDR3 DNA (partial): TGTGCCAGCAGTTATTTCTCTGGACTAGCGGGCACAGATACG. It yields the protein CASSYFSGLAGTDT. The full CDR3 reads CASSYFSGLAGTDTQYF.

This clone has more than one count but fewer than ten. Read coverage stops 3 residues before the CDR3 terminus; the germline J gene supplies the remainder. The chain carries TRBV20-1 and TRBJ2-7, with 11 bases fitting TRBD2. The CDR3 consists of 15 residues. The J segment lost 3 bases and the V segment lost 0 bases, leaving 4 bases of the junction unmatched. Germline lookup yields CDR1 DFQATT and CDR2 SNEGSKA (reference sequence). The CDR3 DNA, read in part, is TGCAGTGCTAGAGAGACCGGGACTAGCGGCTACGAG. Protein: CSARETGTSGYE. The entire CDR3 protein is CSARETGTSGYEQYF.

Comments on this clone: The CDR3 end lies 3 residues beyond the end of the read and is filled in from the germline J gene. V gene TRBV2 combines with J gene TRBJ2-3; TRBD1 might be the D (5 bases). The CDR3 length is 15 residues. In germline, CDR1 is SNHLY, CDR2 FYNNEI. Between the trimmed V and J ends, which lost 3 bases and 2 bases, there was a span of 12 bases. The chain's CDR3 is CASSDLRRVTDTQYF. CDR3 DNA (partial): TGTGCCAGCAGTGACCTCCGCAGGGTCACAGATACG.

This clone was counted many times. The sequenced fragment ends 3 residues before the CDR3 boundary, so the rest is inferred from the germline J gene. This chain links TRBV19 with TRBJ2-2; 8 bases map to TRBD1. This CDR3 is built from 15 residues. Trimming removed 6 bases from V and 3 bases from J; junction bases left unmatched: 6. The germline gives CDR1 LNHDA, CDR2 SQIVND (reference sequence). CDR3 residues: CASSIQGVDTGELFF. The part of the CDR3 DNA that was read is TGTGCCAGTAGCATACAGGGGGTGGACACCGGGGAG.

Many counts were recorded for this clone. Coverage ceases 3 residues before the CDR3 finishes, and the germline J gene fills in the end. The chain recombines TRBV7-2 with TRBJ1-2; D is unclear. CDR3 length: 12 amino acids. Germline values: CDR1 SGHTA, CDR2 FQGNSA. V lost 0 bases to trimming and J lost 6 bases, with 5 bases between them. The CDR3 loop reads CASSLAFDGYTF. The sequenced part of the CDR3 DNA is TGTGCCAGCAGCTTAGCATTCGATGGC.

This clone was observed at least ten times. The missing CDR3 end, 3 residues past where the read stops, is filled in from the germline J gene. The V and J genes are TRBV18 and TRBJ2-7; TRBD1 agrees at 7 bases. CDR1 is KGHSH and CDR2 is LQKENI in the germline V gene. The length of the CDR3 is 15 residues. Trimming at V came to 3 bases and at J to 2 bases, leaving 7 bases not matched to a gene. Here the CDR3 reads CASSPGDSVPYEQYF. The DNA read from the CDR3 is TGTGCCAGCTCACCGGGGGACAGCGTACCCTACGAG.

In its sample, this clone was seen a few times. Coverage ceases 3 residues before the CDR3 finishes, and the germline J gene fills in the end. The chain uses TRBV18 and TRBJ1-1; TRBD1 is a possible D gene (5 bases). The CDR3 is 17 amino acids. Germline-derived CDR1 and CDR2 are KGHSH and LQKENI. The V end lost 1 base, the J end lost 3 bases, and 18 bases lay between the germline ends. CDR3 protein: CASSPRIGGKDHTEAFF. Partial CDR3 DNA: TGTGCCAGCTCACCACGGATTGGGGGGAAGGACCACACTGAA.

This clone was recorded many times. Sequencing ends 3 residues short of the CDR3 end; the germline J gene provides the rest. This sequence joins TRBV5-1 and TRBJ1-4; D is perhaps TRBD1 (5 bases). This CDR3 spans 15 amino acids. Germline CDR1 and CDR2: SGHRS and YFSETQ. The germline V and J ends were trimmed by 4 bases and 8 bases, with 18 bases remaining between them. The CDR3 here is CASSPGIGGREKLFF. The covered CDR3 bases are TGCGCCAGCAGCCCTGGAATCGGGGGGAGAGAAAAA.

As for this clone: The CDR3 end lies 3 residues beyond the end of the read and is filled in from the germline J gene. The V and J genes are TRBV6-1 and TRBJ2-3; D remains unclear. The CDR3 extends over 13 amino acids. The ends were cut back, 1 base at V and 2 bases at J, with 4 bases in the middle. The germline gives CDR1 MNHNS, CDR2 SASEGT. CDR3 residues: CASSEVHTDTQYF. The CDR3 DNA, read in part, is TGTGCCAGCAGTGAAGTCCACACAGATACG.

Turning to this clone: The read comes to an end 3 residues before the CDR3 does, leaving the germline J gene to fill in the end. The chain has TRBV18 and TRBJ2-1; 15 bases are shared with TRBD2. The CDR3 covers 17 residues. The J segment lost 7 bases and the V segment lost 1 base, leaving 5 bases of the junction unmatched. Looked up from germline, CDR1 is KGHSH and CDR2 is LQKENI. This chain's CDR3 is CASSPLSGTSGGNEQFF. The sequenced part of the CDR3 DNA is TGTGCCAGCTCACCACTCTCCGGGACTAGCGGGGGGAATGAG.

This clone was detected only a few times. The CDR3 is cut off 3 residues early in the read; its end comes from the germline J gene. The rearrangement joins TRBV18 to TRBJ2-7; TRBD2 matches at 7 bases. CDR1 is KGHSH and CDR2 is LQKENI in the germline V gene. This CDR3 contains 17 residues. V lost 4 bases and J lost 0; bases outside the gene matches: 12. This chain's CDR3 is CASSLPGVGGSSYEQYF. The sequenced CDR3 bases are TGTGCCAGCTCACTTCCCGGGGTGGGAGGGAGCTCCTACGAG.

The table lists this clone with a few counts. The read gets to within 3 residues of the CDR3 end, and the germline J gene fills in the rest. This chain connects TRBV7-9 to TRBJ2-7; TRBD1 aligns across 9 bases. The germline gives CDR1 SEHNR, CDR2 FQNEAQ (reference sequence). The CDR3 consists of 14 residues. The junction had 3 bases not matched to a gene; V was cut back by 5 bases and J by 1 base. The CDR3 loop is CASSIGTGSYEQYF. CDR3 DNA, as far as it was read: TGTGCCAGCAGCATAGGGACAGGGTCCTACGAG.

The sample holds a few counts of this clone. The covered CDR3 bases are TGTGCCAGCACCCGACAGGGGTTCGGGAGGGAGCCC. Translated, it gives CASTRQGFGREP. The full-length CDR3 reads as CASTRQGFGREPQHF. J is TRBJ1-5 and V is TRBV19; 8 nucleotides match TRBD1. The CDR3 end is not reached by the read, which stops 3 residues before it; the germline J gene fills it in. The germline V gene encodes CDR1 LNHDA and CDR2 SQIVND (reference sequence). This CDR3 region has 15 residues. V lost 9 bases to trimming and J lost 8 bases; unmatched junction nucleotides: 15.

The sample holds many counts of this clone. The CDR3 region is CASSSSGGAMETQYF. The sequenced CDR3 bases are TGTGCCAGCAGCTCCAGCGGGGGGGCAATGGAGACC. The V call is TRBV7-3, the J call TRBJ2-5; 10 bases fit TRBD2. The sequenced fragment ends 3 residues before the CDR3 boundary, so the rest is inferred from the germline J gene. J lost 5 bases, V lost 4 bases, and 7 bases had no gene match. The CDR3 loop spans 15 amino acids. The germline V gene has CDR1 SGHTA and CDR2 FQGTGA.

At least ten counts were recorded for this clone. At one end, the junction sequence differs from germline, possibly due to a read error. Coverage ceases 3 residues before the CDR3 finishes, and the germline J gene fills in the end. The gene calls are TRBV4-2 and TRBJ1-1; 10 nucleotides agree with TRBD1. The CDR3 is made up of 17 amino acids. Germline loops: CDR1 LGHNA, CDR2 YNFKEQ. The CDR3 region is CASSPGTGAFSNTEAFF. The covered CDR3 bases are TGCGCCAGCAGCCCCGGGACAGGGGCTTTTTCGAACACTGAA.

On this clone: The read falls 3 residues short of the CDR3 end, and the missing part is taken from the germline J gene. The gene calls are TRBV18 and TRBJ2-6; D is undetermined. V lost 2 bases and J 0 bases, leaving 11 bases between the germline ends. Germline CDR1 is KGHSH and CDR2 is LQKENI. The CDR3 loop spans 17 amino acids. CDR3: CASSPGQVLSGANVLTF. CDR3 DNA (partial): TGTGCCAGCTCACCAGGCCAGGTCCTCTCTGGGGCCAACGTC.

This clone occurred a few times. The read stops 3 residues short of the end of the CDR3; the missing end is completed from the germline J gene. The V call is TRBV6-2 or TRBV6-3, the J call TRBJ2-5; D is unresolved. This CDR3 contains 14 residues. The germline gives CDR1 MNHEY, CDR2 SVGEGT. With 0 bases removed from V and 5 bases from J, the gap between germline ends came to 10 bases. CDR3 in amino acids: CASSYSYPRETQYF. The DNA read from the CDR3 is TGTGCCAGCAGTTACTCGTATCCGCGGGAGACC.

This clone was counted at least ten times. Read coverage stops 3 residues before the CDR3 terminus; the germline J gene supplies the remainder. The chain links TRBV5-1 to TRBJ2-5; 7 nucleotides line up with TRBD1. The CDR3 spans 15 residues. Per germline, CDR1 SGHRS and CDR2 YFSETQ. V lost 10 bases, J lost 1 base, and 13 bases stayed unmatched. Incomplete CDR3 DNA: TGCGCCTGCCAACTACAGACAGGGTCCCAAGAGACC. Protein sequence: CACQLQTGSQET. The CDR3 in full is CACQLQTGSQETQYF.

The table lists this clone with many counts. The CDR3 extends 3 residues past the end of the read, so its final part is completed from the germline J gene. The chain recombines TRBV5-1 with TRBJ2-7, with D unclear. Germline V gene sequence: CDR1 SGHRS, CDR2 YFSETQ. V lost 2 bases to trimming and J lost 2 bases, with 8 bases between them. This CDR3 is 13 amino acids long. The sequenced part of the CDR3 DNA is TGCGCCAGCAGCTTTAACCCTACCTACGAG. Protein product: CASSFNPTYE. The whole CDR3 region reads CASSFNPTYEQYF.

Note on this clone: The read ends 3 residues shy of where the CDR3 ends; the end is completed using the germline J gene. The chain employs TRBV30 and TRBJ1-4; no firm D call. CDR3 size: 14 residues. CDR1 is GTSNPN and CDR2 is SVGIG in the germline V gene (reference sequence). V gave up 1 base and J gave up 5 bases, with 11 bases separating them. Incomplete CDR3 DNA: TGTGCCTGGAGTGCATCCGGGGTGAATGAAAAA. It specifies CAWSASGVNEK. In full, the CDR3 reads CAWSASGVNEKLFF.

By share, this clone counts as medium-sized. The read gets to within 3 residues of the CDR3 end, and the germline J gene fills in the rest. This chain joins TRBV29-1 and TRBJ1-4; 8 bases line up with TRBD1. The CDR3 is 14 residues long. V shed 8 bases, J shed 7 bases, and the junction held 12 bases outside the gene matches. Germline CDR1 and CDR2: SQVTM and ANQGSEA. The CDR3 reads CSFQWTGRGEKLFF. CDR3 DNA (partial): TGCAGCTTCCAGTGGACAGGGCGGGGTGAAAAA.

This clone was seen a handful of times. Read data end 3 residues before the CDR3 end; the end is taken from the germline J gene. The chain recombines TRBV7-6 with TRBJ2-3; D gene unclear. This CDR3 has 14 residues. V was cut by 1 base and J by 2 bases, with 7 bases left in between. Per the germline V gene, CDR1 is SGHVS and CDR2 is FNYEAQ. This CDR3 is CASSLVGFTDTQYF. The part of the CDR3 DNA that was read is TGTGCCAGCAGCTTAGTCGGGTTCACAGATACG.

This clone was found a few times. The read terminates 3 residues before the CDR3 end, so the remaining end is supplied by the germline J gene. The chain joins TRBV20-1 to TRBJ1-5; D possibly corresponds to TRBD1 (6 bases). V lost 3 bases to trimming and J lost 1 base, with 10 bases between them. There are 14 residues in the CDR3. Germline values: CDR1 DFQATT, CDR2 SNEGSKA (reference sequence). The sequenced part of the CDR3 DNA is TGCAGTGCTAGGGAAGGGGGAAGCAATCAGCCC. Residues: CSAREGGSNQP. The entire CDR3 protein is CSAREGGSNQPQHF.